This T cell receptor (beta chain) was observed in a study of beta chain features in type 1 diabetes. General study points: Across all four CD4+ subsets, people with type 1 diabetes showed modestly shorter TCRB CDR3s.

Germline V gives CDR1 LNHDA, CDR2 SQIVND (reference sequence). This CDR3 region has 17 residues. The sample holds a few counts of this clone. Antigen specificity is unknown. Germline is not matched at one junction end, which may reflect a read error. The whole isolated RNA underwent reverse transcription, so sequencing captured expressed TCRB transcripts. Naive, central memory and regulatory T cell samples produced a mean of approximately 3.6 million reads. Profiling relied on immunoSEQ multiplex PCR, and the TCRdb table lists in-frame clones only, not all of them. The table lists about 370,000 clones, 8.5% to 10% of them singletons.

This receptor was identified in a young man with type 1 diabetes. Sequences were obtained from central memory CD4+ T cells from blood. The V and J genes are TRBV19 and TRBJ1-2, with D perhaps matching TRBD1 (5 bases). The CDR3, as DNA: TGTGCCAGTAGTTTAGACAGTCGGGACGGAGCTAACTATGGCTACACCTTC. This translates into CASSLDSRDGANYGYTF.